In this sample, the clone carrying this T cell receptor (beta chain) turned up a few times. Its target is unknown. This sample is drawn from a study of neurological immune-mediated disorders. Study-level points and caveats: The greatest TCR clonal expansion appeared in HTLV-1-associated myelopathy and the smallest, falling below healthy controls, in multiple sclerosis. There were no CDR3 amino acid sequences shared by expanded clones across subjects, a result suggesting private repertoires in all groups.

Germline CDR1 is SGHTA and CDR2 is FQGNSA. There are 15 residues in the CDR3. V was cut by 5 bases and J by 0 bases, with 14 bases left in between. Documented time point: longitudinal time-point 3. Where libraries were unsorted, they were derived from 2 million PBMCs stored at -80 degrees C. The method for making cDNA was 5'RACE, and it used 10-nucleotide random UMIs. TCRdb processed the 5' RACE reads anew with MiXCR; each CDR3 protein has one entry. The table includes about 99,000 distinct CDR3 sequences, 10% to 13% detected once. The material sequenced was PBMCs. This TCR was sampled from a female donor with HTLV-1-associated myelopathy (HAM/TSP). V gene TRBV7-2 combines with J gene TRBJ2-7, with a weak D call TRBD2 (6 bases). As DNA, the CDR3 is TGTGCCAGCAGCCCGGGACTGCTGAGCTCCTACGAGCAGTACTTC. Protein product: CASSPGLLSSYEQYF.